This T cell receptor (beta chain) appears in the sequencing data of a study of PD-L1 blockade in urothelial cancer. Study-wide background: There were a median of approximately 150,000 T cells in blood samples.

Study-level points and caveats: Where pretreatment blood TCR clonality fell below the median, better survival was predicted.

V lost 8 bases and J lost 2, with 6 bases in between. CDR1 is KGHSH, CDR2 LQKENI, per germline. The CDR3 sequence is 11 residues long. Templates that were synthetic TCR analogs were spiked into each PCR. Clones were sequenced by immunoSEQ multiplex PCR, and TCRdb holds only the in-frame ones, with some missing. The data hold roughly 130,000 clones, with about 88% observed a single time. The time point is: pretreatment peripheral blood. With regard to this clone: No antigen is known for it.

The chain has TRBV18 and TRBJ2-5, with D perhaps matching TRBD2 (5 bases). This sequence was found in a man aged 45-65 years with urothelial cancer. The specimen comprised PBMCs, sampled around atezolizumab (anti-PD-L1) treatment. Here the CDR3 DNA reads TGTGCCAGCCGGGGACAAGAGACCCAGTACTTC. This codes for CASRGQETQYF.